This TCR beta chain was documented in a study of T cells in Graves' hyperthyroidism and ophthalmopathy. From RNA transcripts, TCR beta CDR3 regions were amplified. When the TCR CDR3 underwent first-round RT-PCR, the HTBI primer set was used. TCRdb fed the multiplex PCR reads into MiXCR, producing one record per CDR3 protein. Of around 600,000 distinct CDR3 sequences listed, roughly 14% are singletons. Looked up from germline, CDR1 is SEHNR and CDR2 is FQNEAQ (reference sequence). The CDR3 length is 14 residues. The V end lost 0 bases, the J end lost 1 base, and 6 bases lay between the germline ends. This clonotype was recorded only once.

The V gene is TRBV7-9, the J gene TRBJ1-1; D remains ambiguous. This sequence originates from a woman in her forties or fifties with Graves' ophthalmopathy. The source material was blood. For the CDR3, the DNA is TGTGCCAGCAGCTTAGCGATGGGGAACACTGAAGCTTTCTTT. Translation gives CASSLAMGNTEAFF. Full variable domain (remainder filled in from reference TRBV7-9 and TRBJ1-1): DTGVSQNPRHKITKRGQNVTFRCDPISEHNRLYWYRQTLGQGPEFLTYFQNEAQLEKSRLLSDRFSAERPKGSFSTLEIQRTEQGDSAMYLCASSLAMGNTEAFFGQGTRLTVV.